Presented here are 4 T cell receptor beta chains from one specimen sequenced in a study of identical twins. TCRdb independently ran MiXCR on the 5' RACE reads; one entry per CDR3 protein. The data hold 350,000 to 450,000 distinct CDR3 sequences, with less than 20% observed a single time. Sequenced: naive T cells sorted from blood. These receptors were collected from a man aged 45-60 years in good health.

This chain connects TRBV6-5 to TRBJ2-4, with D perhaps matching TRBD1 or TRBD2 (6 bases each). CDR3 length: 12 residues. Germline V CDR1 and CDR2: MNHEY, SVGAGI. Trimming took off 4 bases at V and 9 bases at J, with 10 bases between the two ends. CDR3 amino acids: CASSSTGAIQYF. In nucleotides, the CDR3 is TGTGCCAGCAGTTCGACGGGGGCCATTCAGTACTTC.

This clonotype has more than one count but fewer than ten. The CDR3 protein is CASSLAGPTYNEQFF. For the CDR3, the DNA is TGTGCCAGCAGTTTGGCGGGGCCCACCTACAATGAGCAGTTCTTC. J is TRBJ2-1 and V is TRBV12-3 or TRBV12-4; possible D gene TRBD2, 6 bases. The CDR3 has 15 amino acids. The V end was cut by 3 bases, the J end by 2 bases, with 11 bases between.

This chain uses TRBV6-2 or TRBV6-3 with TRBJ1-2; 10 positions agree with TRBD1. The CDR3 runs to 15 residues. After removal of 4 bases from V and 4 bases from J, the junction contained 6 bases not matched to a gene. In germline, CDR1 is MNHEY, CDR2 SVGEGT. CDR3 sequence reads: CASSSKTGGSYGYTF. CDR3 coding DNA: TGTGCCAGCAGTTCCAAGACAGGGGGCAGCTATGGCTACACCTTC.

CDR3 sequence: CASSPMASGTGELFF. CDR3 nucleotide sequence: TGTGCCAGCAGCCCCATGGCTAGCGGCACCGGGGAGCTGTTTTTT. The rearrangement joins TRBV7-3 to TRBJ2-2, with TRBD2 matching 7 bases. Looked up from germline, CDR1 is SGHTA and CDR2 is FQGTGA. This CDR3 has 15 amino acids. V lost 5 bases, J lost 4 bases, and 7 bases stayed unmatched.